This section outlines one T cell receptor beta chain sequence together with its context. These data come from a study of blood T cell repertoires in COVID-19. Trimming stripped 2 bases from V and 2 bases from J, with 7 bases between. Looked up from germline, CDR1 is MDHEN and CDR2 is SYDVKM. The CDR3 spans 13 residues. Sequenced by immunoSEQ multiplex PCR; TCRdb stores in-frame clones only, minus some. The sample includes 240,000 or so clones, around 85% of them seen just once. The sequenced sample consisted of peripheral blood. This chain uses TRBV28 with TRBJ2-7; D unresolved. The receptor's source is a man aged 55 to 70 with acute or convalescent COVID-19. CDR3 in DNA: TGTGCCAGCAGTTTAGGCAGGCCCTACGAGCAGTACTTC. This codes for CASSLGRPYEQYF.